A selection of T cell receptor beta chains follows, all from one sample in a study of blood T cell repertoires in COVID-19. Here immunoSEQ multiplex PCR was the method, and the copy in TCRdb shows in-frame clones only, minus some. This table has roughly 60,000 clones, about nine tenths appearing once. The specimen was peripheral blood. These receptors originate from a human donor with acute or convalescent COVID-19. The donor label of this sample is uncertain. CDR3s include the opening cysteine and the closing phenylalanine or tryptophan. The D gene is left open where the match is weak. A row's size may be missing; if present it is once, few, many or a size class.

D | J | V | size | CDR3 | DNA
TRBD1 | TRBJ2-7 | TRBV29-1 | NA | CSVGSLQGIHEQYF | TGCAGCGTTGGGTCTCTACAGGGGATCCACGAGCAGTACTTC
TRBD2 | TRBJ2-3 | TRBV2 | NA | CASGSYGGGTDTQYF | TGTGCCAGCGGTTCTTACGGGGGGGGCACAGATACGCAGTATTTT
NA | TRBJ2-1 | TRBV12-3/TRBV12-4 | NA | CASTDIREQFF | TGTGCCAGCACCGACATCCGTGAGCAGTTCTTC
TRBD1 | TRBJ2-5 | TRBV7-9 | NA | CASSLVGQGVPQETQYF | TGTGCCAGCAGCTTAGTGGGACAGGGGGTGCCCCAAGAGACCCAGTACTTC
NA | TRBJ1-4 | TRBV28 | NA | CASSPWTGTTNEKLFF | TGTGCCAGCAGTCCATGGACGGGGACAACTAATGAAAAACTGTTTTTT
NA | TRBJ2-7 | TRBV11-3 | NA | CASVKKGQGLHEQYF | TGTGCCAGCGTGAAAAAGGGGCAGGGGTTACACGAGCAGTACTTC
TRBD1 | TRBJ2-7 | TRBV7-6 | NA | CASSSSRQGNFYEQYF | TGTGCCAGCAGCTCTTCCCGACAGGGAAACTTCTACGAGCAGTACTTC
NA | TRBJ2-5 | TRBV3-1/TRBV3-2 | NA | CASSQFSTQETQYF | TGTGCCAGCAGCCAATTTTCGACTCAAGAGACCCAGTACTTC
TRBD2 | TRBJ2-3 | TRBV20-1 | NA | CSASTASGSRDTQYF | TGCAGTGCTAGTACGGCTAGCGGGAGTCGGGATACGCAGTATTTT
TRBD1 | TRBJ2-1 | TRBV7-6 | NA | CASSFSGTGNEQFF | TGTGCCAGCAGCTTCTCCGGGACAGGGAATGAGCAGTTCTTC
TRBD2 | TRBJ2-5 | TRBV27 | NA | CASSRLAGGETQYF | TGTGCCAGCAGCCGACTAGCGGGAGGAGAGACCCAGTACTTC
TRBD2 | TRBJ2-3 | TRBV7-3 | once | CASSALAGGADTQYF | TGTGCCAGCAGCGCCTTAGCGGGAGGTGCAGATACGCAGTATTTT
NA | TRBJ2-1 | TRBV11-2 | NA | CASSSHGGFDYNEQFF | TGTGCCAGCAGCTCCCACGGGGGTTTCGACTACAATGAGCAGTTCTTC
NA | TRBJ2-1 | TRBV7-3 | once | CASATTRSNEQFF | TGTGCCAGCGCAACCACCAGAAGCAATGAGCAGTTCTTC
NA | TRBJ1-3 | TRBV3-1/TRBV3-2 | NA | CASSHDTGPGNTIYF | TGTGCCAGCAGCCACGATACAGGGCCTGGAAACACCATATATTTT
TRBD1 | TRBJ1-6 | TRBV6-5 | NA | CASKRTGDNSPLHF | TGTGCCAGCAAAAGGACAGGGGACAATTCACCCCTCCACTTT
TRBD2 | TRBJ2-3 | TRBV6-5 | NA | CAAQTSGGTDTQYF | TGTGCCGCACAGACTAGCGGGGGAACAGATACGCAGTATTTT
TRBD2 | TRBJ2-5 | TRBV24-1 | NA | CATSFSRGGGETQYF | TGTGCCACCAGTTTTTCGCGGGGGGGCGGAGAGACCCAGTACTTC
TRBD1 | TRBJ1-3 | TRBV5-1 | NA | CASSLSGQGALGGNTIYF | TGCGCCAGCAGCTTGTCGGGACAGGGGGCACTGGGAGGAAACACCATATATTTT
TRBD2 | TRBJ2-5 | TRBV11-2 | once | CASSFQAGGAMDQYF | TGTGCCAGCAGCTTTCAAGCGGGGGGGGCGATGGACCAGTACTTC
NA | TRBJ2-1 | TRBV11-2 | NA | CATQRERSYNEQFF | TGTGCCACCCAAAGGGAGAGGTCCTACAATGAGCAGTTCTTC
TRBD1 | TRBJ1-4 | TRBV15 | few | CATSGRTGTGNEKLFF | TGTGCCACCAGCGGCCGAACCGGGACAGGGAATGAAAAACTGTTTTTT
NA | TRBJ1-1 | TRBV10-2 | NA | CASSGIGGLNTEAFF | TGCGCCAGCAGTGGGATCGGAGGTTTAAACACTGAAGCTTTCTTT